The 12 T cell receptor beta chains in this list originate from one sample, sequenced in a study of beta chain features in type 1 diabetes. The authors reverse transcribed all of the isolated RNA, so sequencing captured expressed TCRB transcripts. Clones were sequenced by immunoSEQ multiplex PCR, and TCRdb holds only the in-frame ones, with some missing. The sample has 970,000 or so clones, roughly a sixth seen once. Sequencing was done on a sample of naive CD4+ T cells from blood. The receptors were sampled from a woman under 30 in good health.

CDR3 region: CASSFRASGAYTDTQYF. CDR3 sequence (DNA): TGTGCCAGCAGCTTTAGGGCTAGCGGGGCCTACACAGATACGCAGTATTTT. The V call is TRBV5-6, the J call TRBJ2-3, with 9 bases identical to TRBD2. Unmatched junction bases numbered 9, after V lost 2 bases and J lost 2 bases. The germline V gene encodes CDR1 SGHDT and CDR2 YYEEEE. There are 17 residues in the CDR3.

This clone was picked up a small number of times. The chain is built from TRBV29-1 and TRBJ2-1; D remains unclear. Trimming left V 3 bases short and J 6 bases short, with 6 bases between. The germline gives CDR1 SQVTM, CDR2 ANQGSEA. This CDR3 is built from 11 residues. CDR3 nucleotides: TGCAGCGTTGAGGGCGGCAATGAGCAGTTCTTC. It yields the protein CSVEGGNEQFF.

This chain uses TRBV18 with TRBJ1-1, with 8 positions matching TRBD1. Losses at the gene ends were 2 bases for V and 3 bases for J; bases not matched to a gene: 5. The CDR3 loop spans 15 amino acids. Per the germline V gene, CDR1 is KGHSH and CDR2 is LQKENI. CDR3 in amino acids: CASSPRTGSDTEAFF. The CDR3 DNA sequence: TGTGCCAGCTCACCAAGGACAGGGTCGGACACTGAAGCTTTCTTT.

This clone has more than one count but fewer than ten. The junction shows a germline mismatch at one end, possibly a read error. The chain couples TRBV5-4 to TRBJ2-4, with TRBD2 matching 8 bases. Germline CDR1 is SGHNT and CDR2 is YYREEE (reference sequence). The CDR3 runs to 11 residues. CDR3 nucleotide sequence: TGTGCCAGCAGCTCGGGACTAGTTTGGGAGTTC. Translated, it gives CASSSGLVWEF.

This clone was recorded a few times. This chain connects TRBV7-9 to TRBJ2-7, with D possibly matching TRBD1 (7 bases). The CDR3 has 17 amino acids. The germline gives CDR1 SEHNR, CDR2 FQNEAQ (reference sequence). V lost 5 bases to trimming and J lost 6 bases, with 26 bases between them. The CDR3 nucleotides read TGTGCCAGCAGCATATGGACAGGCCGCCCCGGGAGCGGCGAGCAGTACTTC. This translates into CASSIWTGRPGSGEQYF.

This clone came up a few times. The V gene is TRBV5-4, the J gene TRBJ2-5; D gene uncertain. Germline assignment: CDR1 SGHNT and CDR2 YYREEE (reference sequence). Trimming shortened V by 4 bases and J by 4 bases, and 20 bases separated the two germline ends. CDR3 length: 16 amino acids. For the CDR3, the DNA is TGTGCCAGCAGCCCTGCAGCGACTTATCCCATAGAGACCCAGTACTTC. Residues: CASSPAATYPIETQYF. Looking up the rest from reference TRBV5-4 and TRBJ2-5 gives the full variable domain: ETGVTQSPTHLIKTRGQQVTLRCSSQSGHNTVSWYQQALGQGPQFIFQYYREEENGRGNFPPRFSGLQFPNYSSELNVNALELDDSALYLCASSPAATYPIETQYFGPGTRLLVL.

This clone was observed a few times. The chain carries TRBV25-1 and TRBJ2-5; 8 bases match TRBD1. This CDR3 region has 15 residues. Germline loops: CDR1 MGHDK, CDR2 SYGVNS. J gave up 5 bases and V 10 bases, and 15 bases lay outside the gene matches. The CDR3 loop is CATGGAGGLFETQYF. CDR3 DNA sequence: TGTGCCACCGGAGGGGCAGGGGGCCTCTTTGAGACCCAGTACTTC.

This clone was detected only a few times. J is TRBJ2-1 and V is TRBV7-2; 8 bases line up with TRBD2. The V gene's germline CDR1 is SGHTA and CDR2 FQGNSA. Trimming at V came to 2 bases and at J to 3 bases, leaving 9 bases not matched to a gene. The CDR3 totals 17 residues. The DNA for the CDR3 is TGTGCCAGCAGCTTACATCGGTCGGGAGGGGTCTACAATGAGCAGTTCTTC. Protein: CASSLHRSGGVYNEQFF.

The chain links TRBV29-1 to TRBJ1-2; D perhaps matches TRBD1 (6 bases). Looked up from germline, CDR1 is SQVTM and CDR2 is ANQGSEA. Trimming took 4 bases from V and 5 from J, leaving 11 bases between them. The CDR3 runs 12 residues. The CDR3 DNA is TGCAGCGTTGCCACAGGGCCATATGGCTACACCTTC. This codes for CSVATGPYGYTF.

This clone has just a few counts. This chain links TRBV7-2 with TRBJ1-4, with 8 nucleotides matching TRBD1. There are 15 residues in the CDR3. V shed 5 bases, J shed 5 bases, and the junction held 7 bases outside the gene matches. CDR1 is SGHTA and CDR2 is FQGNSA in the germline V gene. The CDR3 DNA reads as TGTGCCAGCAGCCCCGGACAGGGATGGAATGAAAAACTGTTTTTT. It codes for CASSPGQGWNEKLFF.

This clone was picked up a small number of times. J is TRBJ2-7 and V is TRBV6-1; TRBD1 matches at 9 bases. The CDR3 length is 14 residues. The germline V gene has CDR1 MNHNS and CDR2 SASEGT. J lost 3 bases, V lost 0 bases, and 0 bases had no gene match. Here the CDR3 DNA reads TGTGCCAGCAGTGAAGCGGGACAGGGCTACGAGCAGTACTTC. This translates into CASSEAGQGYEQYF.

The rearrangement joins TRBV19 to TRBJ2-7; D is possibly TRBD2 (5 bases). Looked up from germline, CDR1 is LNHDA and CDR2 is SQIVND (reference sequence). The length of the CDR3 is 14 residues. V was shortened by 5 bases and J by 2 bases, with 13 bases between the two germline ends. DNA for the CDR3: TGTGCCAGTAGTGTGTACTTGGGAGCCTACGAGCAGTACTTC. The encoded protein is CASSVYLGAYEQYF.